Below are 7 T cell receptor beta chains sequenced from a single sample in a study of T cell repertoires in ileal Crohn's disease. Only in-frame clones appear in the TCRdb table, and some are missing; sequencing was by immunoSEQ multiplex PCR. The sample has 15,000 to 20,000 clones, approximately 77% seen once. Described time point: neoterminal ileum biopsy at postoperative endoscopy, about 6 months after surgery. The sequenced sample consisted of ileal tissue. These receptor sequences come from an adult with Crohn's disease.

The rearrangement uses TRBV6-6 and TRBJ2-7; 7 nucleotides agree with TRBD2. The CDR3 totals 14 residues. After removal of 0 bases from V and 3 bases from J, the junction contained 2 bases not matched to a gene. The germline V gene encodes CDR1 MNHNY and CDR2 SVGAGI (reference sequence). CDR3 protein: CASSYSGGGYEQYF. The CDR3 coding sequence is TGTGCCAGCAGTTACTCAGGCGGGGGCTACGAGCAGTACTTC.

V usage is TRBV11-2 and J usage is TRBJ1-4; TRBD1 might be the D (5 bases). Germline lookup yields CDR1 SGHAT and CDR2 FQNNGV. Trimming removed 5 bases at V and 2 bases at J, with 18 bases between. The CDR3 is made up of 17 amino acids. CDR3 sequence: CASSEGNRGLTNEKLFF. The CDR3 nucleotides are TGTGCCAGCAGCGAAGGAAATCGGGGGTTGACTAATGAAAAACTGTTTTTT.

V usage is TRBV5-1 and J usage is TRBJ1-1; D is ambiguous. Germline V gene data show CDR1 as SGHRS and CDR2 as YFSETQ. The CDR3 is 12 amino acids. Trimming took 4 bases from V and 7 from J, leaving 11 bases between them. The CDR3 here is CASSRDGIEAFF. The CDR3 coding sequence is TGCGCCAGCAGCCGAGACGGGATTGAAGCTTTCTTT.

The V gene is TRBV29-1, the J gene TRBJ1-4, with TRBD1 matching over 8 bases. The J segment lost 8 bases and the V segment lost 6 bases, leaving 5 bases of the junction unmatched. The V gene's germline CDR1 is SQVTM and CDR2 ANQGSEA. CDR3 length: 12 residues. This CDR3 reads CSVGQGREKLFF. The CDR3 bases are TGCAGCGTCGGACAGGGCAGGGAAAAACTGTTTTTT.

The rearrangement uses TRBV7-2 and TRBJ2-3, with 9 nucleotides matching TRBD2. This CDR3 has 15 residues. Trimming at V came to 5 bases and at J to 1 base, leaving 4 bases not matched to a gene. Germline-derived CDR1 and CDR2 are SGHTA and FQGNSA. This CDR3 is CASSPRTSGTDTQYF. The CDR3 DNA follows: TGTGCCAGCAGCCCACGGACTAGCGGCACAGATACGCAGTATTTT.

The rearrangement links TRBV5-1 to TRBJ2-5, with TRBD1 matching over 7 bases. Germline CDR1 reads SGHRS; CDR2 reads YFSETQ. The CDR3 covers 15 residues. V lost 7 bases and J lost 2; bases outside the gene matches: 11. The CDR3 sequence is CASSNPTGKQETQYF. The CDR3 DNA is TGCGCCAGCTCTAACCCGACAGGGAAACAAGAGACCCAGTACTTC.

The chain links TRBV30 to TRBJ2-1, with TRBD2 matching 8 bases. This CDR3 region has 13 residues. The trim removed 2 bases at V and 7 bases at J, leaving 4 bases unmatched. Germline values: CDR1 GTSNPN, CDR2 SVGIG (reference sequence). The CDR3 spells CAWSSSGFNEQFF. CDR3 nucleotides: TGTGCCTGGAGTTCTAGCGGGTTTAATGAGCAGTTCTTC.